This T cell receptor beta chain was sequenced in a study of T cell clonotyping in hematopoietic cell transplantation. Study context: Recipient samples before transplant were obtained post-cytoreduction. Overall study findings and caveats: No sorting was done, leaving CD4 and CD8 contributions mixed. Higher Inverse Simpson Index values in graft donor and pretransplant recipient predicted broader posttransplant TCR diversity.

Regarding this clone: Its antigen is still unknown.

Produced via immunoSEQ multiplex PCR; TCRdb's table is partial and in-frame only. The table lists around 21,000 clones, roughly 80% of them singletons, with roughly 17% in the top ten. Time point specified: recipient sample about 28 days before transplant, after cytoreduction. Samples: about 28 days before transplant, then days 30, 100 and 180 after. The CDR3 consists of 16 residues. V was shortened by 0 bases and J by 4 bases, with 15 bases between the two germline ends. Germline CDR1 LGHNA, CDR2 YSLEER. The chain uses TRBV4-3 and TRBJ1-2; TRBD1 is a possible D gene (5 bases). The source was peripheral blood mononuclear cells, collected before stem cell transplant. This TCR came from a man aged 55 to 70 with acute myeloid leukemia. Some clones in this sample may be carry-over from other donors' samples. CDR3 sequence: CASSQEKGVPSYGYTF. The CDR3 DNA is TGCGCCAGCAGCCAAGAAAAAGGGGTCCCCAGCTATGGCTACACCTTC.